Listed below are T cell receptor beta chains from one sample, sequenced in a study of T cells after posttransplantation cyclophosphamide. Generated by immunoSEQ multiplex PCR, the TCRdb table keeps only in-frame clones and is missing some. Of thousands of clones detected, over 65% appear once; the ten largest clones hold 20% to 25%. The sample was PBMCs, taken after allogeneic stem cell transplant with posttransplant cyclophosphamide. All receptors come from a female patient in her forties or fifties who received an allogeneic stem cell transplant from an unrelated donor, was CMV-positive, and had no GVHD. Some T cells could come from the graft donor. CDR3s include the opening cysteine and the closing phenylalanine or tryptophan. D genes are given only for firm matches. Clone size is stated in some rows and not others, as once, few, many or a class when expanded.

v_call: TRBV2; j_call: TRBJ1-6; d_call: TRBD1; clone_size: -; cdr3_nt: TGTGCCAGCACTAGGGACAGTTCCTATAATTCACCCCTCCACTTT; cdr3_aa: CASTRDSSYNSPLHF
v_call: TRBV6-5; j_call: TRBJ1-2; d_call: TRBD1; clone_size: -; cdr3_nt: TGTGCCAGCAGTCGGACAGGGTCAGGTTATGGCTACACCTTC; cdr3_aa: CASSRTGSGYGYTF
v_call: TRBV7-3; j_call: TRBJ2-3; d_call: -; clone_size: -; cdr3_nt: TGTGCCAGCAGCTTTGACAGGTACACAGATACGCAGTATTTT; cdr3_aa: CASSFDRYTDTQYF
v_call: TRBV28; j_call: TRBJ1-2; d_call: -; clone_size: -; cdr3_nt: TGTGCCAGCAGTTTATGGGCCTATGGCTACACCTTC; cdr3_aa: CASSLWAYGYTF
v_call: TRBV5-8; j_call: TRBJ2-2; d_call: TRBD1; clone_size: -; cdr3_nt: TGTGCCAGCAGCCCTACAGGGGGCAGAACCGGGGAGCTGTTTTTT; cdr3_aa: CASSPTGGRTGELFF
v_call: TRBV27; j_call: TRBJ2-1; d_call: TRBD2; clone_size: -; cdr3_nt: TGTGCCAGCAGTTTAAGGGCTAGCGGGGGTGGGTTCTTC; cdr3_aa: CASSLRASGGGFF
v_call: TRBV10-3; j_call: TRBJ2-2; d_call: -; clone_size: -; cdr3_nt: TGTGCCATCAGTGAGTCGGGGGGGCGTAACACCGGGGAGCTGTTTTTT; cdr3_aa: CAISESGGRNTGELFF
v_call: TRBV4-1; j_call: TRBJ1-2; d_call: -; clone_size: -; cdr3_nt: TGCGCCAGCAGCCAAGTGCACAGCCAGGATGGCTACACCTTC; cdr3_aa: CASSQVHSQDGYTF
v_call: TRBV7-2; j_call: TRBJ2-3; d_call: -; clone_size: -; cdr3_nt: TGTGCCAGCAGCCCAGGGGCGTCCCGCACAGATACGCAGTATTTT; cdr3_aa: CASSPGASRTDTQYF
v_call: TRBV11-2; j_call: TRBJ2-1; d_call: -; clone_size: -; cdr3_nt: TGTGCCAGCACCCGAGGCTCACTTTACAATGAGCAGTTCTTC; cdr3_aa: CASTRGSLYNEQFF
v_call: TRBV7-2; j_call: TRBJ2-7; d_call: TRBD1; clone_size: -; cdr3_nt: TGTGCCAGCAGCTCGGACAGGGTAAGATCCTACGAGCAGTACTTC; cdr3_aa: CASSSDRVRSYEQYF
v_call: TRBV5-4; j_call: TRBJ2-7; d_call: -; clone_size: once; cdr3_nt: TGTGCCAGCAGCTTGATGGGGCTTGACAGCTCCTACGAGCAGTACTTC; cdr3_aa: CASSLMGLDSSYEQYF
v_call: TRBV6-5; j_call: TRBJ2-7; d_call: TRBD2; clone_size: once; cdr3_nt: TGTGCCAGCAACCCGACTAGCGGACACTACGAGCAGTACTTC; cdr3_aa: CASNPTSGHYEQYF
v_call: TRBV5-4; j_call: TRBJ2-7; d_call: TRBD1; clone_size: -; cdr3_nt: TGTGCCAGCAGCTTACCGGGACAGGGCACCTCCTACGAGCAGTACTTC; cdr3_aa: CASSLPGQGTSYEQYF
v_call: TRBV5-1; j_call: TRBJ1-4; d_call: TRBD1; clone_size: -; cdr3_nt: TGCGCCAGCAGCTTGGAACAGGGGGTATCAGTGAAACTGTTTTTT; cdr3_aa: CASSLEQGVSVKLFF
v_call: TRBV2; j_call: TRBJ2-7; d_call: -; clone_size: few; cdr3_nt: TGTGCCAGCAGTGAAGCGCTTCAGGGGATAAGGGGCGAGCAGTACTTC; cdr3_aa: CASSEALQGIRGEQYF
v_call: TRBV5-1; j_call: TRBJ2-1; d_call: TRBD2; clone_size: -; cdr3_nt: TGCGCCAGCAGCTTGGCTAGCGGGGGGGTTCCCGATGAGCAGTTCTTC; cdr3_aa: CASSLASGGVPDEQFF
v_call: TRBV7-8; j_call: TRBJ1-2; d_call: TRBD1; clone_size: -; cdr3_nt: TGTGCCAGCAGCCTAGGGACAGGGGTTTGGTATGGCTACACCTTC; cdr3_aa: CASSLGTGVWYGYTF
v_call: TRBV5-1; j_call: TRBJ1-5; d_call: -; clone_size: -; cdr3_nt: TGCGCCAGCAGCTTGATCGGTCAGCCCCAGCATTTT; cdr3_aa: CASSLIGQPQHF
v_call: TRBV19; j_call: TRBJ2-1; d_call: -; clone_size: few; cdr3_nt: TGTGCCAGTAGAGACCCTAGCCTTCCGAGCGATGAGCAGTTCTTC; cdr3_aa: CASRDPSLPSDEQFF
v_call: TRBV5-4; j_call: TRBJ1-2; d_call: TRBD1; clone_size: -; cdr3_nt: TGTGCCAGCAGCCCCAACACAGGGGACGGCTACACCTTC; cdr3_aa: CASSPNTGDGYTF
v_call: TRBV5-6; j_call: TRBJ2-1; d_call: -; clone_size: -; cdr3_nt: TGTGCCAGCAGCTTGGTAGGGGGGGTGAATGAGCAGTTCTTC; cdr3_aa: CASSLVGGVNEQFF
v_call: TRBV6-5; j_call: TRBJ1-2; d_call: TRBD1; clone_size: -; cdr3_nt: TGTGCCAGCAGCCGGCAGGGGGCGGTCTATGGCTACACCTTC; cdr3_aa: CASSRQGAVYGYTF
v_call: TRBV25-1; j_call: TRBJ2-7; d_call: -; clone_size: -; cdr3_nt: TGTGCCAGCAGCGTGGACACCTTTAAGGAGCAGTACTTC; cdr3_aa: CASSVDTFKEQYF
v_call: TRBV7-2; j_call: TRBJ1-3; d_call: TRBD1; clone_size: -; cdr3_nt: TGTGCCAGCAGCCCCGGGACAGCTAGCTCTGGAAACACCATATATTTT; cdr3_aa: CASSPGTASSGNTIYF
v_call: TRBV4-2; j_call: TRBJ1-6; d_call: TRBD1; clone_size: -; cdr3_nt: TGTGCCAGCAGCCAAGAAGGGACAGATCCACGTTCACCCCTCCACTTT; cdr3_aa: CASSQEGTDPRSPLHF
v_call: TRBV7-3; j_call: TRBJ1-2; d_call: TRBD1; clone_size: few; cdr3_nt: TGTGCCAGCAGTCCGAAACAGGGGAGCAGCTACACCTTC; cdr3_aa: CASSPKQGSSYTF
v_call: TRBV11-2; j_call: TRBJ1-2; d_call: -; clone_size: -; cdr3_nt: TGTGCCAGCAGCTCGGGGGGTTACGGCTACACCTTC; cdr3_aa: CASSSGGYGYTF
v_call: TRBV19; j_call: TRBJ2-2; d_call: TRBD1; clone_size: -; cdr3_nt: TGTGCCAGTAGTATCCGGACAGGGGGCACGAACACCGGGGAGCTGTTTTTT; cdr3_aa: CASSIRTGGTNTGELFF
v_call: TRBV2; j_call: TRBJ2-3; d_call: TRBD2; clone_size: -; cdr3_nt: TGTGCCAGCGGACCTGGGACTAGCGGAGGAGATACGCAGTATTTT; cdr3_aa: CASGPGTSGGDTQYF
v_call: TRBV7-9; j_call: TRBJ2-3; d_call: -; clone_size: -; cdr3_nt: TGTGCCAGCAGCTTAAGACTAGGCCCCACAGATACGCAGTATTTT; cdr3_aa: CASSLRLGPTDTQYF
v_call: TRBV7-6; j_call: TRBJ1-1; d_call: -; clone_size: -; cdr3_nt: TGTGCCAGCAGCTTACTAGAAGGGGGCACTGAAGCTTTCTTT; cdr3_aa: CASSLLEGGTEAFF
v_call: TRBV28; j_call: TRBJ2-2; d_call: -; clone_size: few; cdr3_nt: TGTGCCAGCATCCCGGGACAAACGAACACCGGGGAGCTGTTTTTT; cdr3_aa: CASIPGQTNTGELFF
v_call: TRBV15; j_call: TRBJ1-5; d_call: TRBD1; clone_size: -; cdr3_nt: TGTGCCACCAGCAGAGATTTGGCAGGGGGGATTAATCAGCCCCAGCATTTT; cdr3_aa: CATSRDLAGGINQPQHF
v_call: TRBV4-3; j_call: TRBJ1-2; d_call: -; clone_size: -; cdr3_nt: TGCGCCAGCAGCCAAGATAGGGGGTATGGCTACACCTTC; cdr3_aa: CASSQDRGYGYTF
v_call: TRBV2; j_call: TRBJ2-2; d_call: -; clone_size: -; cdr3_nt: TGTGCCAGCAGTGAACTAGTCCTCCCCGGGGAGCTGTTTTTT; cdr3_aa: CASSELVLPGELFF
v_call: TRBV7-2; j_call: TRBJ1-5; d_call: -; clone_size: -; cdr3_nt: TGTGCCAGCAGCTTACGGGTTAGCAATCAGCCCCAGCATTTT; cdr3_aa: CASSLRVSNQPQHF
v_call: TRBV27; j_call: TRBJ2-2; d_call: TRBD2; clone_size: -; cdr3_nt: TGTGCCAGCAGTTTTCTTAGACTAGCGGGACAGACCGGGGAGCTGTTTTTT; cdr3_aa: CASSFLRLAGQTGELFF
v_call: TRBV7-8; j_call: TRBJ1-6; d_call: TRBD1; clone_size: -; cdr3_nt: TGTGCCAGCAGCCTAGGACAGGGGGTTGGTAATTCACCCCTCCACTTT; cdr3_aa: CASSLGQGVGNSPLHF
v_call: TRBV5-1; j_call: TRBJ2-5; d_call: TRBD1; clone_size: -; cdr3_nt: TGCGCCAGCAGCTGGGACAGGGGCAAGGAGACCCAGTACTTC; cdr3_aa: CASSWDRGKETQYF
v_call: TRBV5-4; j_call: TRBJ1-2; d_call: TRBD1; clone_size: -; cdr3_nt: TGTGCCAGCAGCTCGGGACAGGGAAGGTTTAACTATGGCTACACCTTC; cdr3_aa: CASSSGQGRFNYGYTF
v_call: TRBV9; j_call: TRBJ2-3; d_call: TRBD2; clone_size: -; cdr3_nt: TGTGCCAGCAGCGTAGCGGCGGGGGGGTTGGATACGCAGTATTTT; cdr3_aa: CASSVAAGGLDTQYF
v_call: TRBV4-1; j_call: TRBJ2-2; d_call: -; clone_size: -; cdr3_nt: TGCGCCAGCAGCCAACCCCCAGGGGGGATTAACACCGGGGAGCTGTTTTTT; cdr3_aa: CASSQPPGGINTGELFF
v_call: TRBV6-5; j_call: TRBJ2-1; d_call: TRBD2; clone_size: once; cdr3_nt: TGTGCCAGCAGTTACGCGGGGGGAGCTAACAATGAGCAGTTCTTC; cdr3_aa: CASSYAGGANNEQFF
v_call: TRBV2; j_call: TRBJ2-7; d_call: TRBD1; clone_size: -; cdr3_nt: TGTGCCAGCAGTGATGGCAGGGGGCACCGCGAGCAGTACTTC; cdr3_aa: CASSDGRGHREQYF